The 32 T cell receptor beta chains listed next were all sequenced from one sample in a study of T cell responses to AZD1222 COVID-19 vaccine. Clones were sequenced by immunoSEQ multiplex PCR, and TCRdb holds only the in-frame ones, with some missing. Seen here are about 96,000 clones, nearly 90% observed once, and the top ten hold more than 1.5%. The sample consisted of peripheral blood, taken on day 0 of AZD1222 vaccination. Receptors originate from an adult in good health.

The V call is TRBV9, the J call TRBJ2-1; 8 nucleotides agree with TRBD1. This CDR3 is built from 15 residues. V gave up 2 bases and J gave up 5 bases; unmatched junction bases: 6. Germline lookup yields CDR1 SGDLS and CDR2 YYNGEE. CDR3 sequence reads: CASSVSGGAHNEQFF. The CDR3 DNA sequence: TGTGCCAGCAGCGTGTCAGGGGGCGCGCACAATGAGCAGTTCTTC.

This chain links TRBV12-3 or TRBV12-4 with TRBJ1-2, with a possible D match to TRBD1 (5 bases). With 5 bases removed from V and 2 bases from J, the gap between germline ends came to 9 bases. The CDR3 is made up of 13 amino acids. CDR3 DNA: TGTGCCAGCAGTCCACAGGAGAACTATGGCTACACCTTC. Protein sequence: CASSPQENYGYTF.

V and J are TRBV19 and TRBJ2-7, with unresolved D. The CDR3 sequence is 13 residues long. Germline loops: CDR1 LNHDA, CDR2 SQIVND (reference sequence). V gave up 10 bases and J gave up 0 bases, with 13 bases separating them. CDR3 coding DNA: TGTGCCACCAAGGATAGGAGCTCCTACGAGCAGTACTTC. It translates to CATKDRSSYEQYF.

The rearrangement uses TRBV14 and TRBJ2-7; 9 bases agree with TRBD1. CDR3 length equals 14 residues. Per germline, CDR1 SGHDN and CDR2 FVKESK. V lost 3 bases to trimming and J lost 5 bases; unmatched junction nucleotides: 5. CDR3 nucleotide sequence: TGTGCCAGCAGCCACGGACAGGGGAGCAACGAGCAGTACTTC. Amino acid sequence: CASSHGQGSNEQYF.

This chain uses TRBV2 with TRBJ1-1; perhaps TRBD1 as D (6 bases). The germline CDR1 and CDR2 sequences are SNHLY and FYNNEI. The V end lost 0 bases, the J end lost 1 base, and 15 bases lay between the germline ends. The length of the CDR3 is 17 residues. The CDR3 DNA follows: TGTGCCAGCAGTGAAGCCCGAGGGGGGGGAACGAACACTGAAGCTTTCTTT. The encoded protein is CASSEARGGGTNTEAFF.

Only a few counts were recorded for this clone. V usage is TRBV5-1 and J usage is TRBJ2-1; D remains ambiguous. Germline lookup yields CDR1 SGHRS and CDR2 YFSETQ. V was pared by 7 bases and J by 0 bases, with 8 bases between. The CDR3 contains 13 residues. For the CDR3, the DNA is TGCGCCAGCGCTACTGACTCCTACAATGAGCAGTTCTTC. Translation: CASATDSYNEQFF.

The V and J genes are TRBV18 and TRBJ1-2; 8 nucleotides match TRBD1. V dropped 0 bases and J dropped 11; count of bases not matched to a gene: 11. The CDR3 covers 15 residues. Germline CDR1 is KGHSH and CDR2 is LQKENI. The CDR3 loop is CASSPPTGQDGPYTF. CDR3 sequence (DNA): TGTGCCAGCTCACCACCGACGGGACAGGATGGACCTTACACCTTC.

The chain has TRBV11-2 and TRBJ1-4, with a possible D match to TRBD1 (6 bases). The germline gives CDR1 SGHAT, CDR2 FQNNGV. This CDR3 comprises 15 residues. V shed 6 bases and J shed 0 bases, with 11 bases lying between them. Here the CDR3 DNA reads TGTGCCAGCAGTCGACGGACAGCAACTAATGAAAAACTGTTTTTT. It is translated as CASSRRTATNEKLFF.

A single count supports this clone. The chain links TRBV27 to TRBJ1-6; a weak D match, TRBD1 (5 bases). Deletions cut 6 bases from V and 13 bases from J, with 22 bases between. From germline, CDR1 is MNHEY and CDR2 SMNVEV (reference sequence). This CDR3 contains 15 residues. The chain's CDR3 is CASRITRGPLDPLHF. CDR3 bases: TGTGCCAGCAGGATTACAAGGGGACCCTTGGATCCCCTCCACTTT.

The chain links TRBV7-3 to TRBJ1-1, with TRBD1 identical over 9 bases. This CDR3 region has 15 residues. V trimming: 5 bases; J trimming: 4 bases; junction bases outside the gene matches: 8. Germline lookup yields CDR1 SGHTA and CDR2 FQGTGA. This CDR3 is CASSATGQGGTEAFF. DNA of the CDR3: TGTGCCAGCAGCGCAACGGGACAGGGAGGCACTGAAGCTTTCTTT.

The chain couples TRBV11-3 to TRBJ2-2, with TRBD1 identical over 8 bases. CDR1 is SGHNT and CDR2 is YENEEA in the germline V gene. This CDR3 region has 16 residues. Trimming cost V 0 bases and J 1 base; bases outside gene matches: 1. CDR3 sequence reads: CASSLDGQGNTGELFF. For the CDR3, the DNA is TGTGCCAGCAGCTTAGATGGACAGGGGAACACCGGGGAGCTGTTTTTT.

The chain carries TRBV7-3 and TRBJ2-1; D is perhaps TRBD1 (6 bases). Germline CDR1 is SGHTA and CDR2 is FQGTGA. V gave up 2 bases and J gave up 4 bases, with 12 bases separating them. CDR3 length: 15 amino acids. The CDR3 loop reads CASSLLGTSYNEQFF. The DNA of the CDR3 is TGTGCCAGCAGCTTATTGGGGACAAGTTACAATGAGCAGTTCTTC.

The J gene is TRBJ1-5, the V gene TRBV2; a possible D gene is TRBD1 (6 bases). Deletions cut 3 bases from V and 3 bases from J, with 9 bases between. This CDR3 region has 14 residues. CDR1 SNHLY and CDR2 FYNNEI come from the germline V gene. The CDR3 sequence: CASSEYRDNQPQHF. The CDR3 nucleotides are TGTGCCAGCAGTGAGTACAGGGACAATCAGCCCCAGCATTTT.

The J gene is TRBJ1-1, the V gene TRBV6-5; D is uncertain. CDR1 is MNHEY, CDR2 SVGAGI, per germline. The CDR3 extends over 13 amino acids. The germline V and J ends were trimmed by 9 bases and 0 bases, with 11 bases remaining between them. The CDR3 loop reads CASRRGMNTEAFF. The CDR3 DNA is TGTGCCAGTAGACGGGGAATGAACACTGAAGCTTTCTTT.

CDR3 in DNA: TGTGCCAGCAGCCCCCCCCCGGGACAACAGATTTGGGAAAAACTGTTTTTT. It encodes CASSPPPGQQIWEKLFF. The V call is TRBV7-9, the J call TRBJ1-4, with D maybe TRBD1 (6 bases). Trimming shortened V by 5 bases and J by 8 bases, and 24 bases separated the two germline ends. The CDR3 extends over 17 amino acids. CDR1 and CDR2 (germline): SEHNR, FQNEAQ (reference sequence). Based on the CDR3 plus reference TRBV7-9 and TRBJ1-4, the full variable domain is DTGVSQNPRHKITKRGQNVTFRCDPISEHNRLYWYRQTLGQGPEFLTYFQNEAQLEKSRLLSDRFSAERPKGSFSTLEIQRTEQGDSAMYLCASSPPPGQQIWEKLFFGSGTQLSVL.

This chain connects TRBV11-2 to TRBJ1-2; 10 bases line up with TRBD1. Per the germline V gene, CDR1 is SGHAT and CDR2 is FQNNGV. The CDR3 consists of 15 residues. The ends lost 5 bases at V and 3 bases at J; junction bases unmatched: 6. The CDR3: CASSPGQGEDYGYTF. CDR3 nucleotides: TGTGCCAGCAGCCCTGGACAGGGGGAGGACTATGGCTACACCTTC. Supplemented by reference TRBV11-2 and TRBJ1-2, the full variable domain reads EAGVAQSPRYKIIEKRQSVAFWCNPISGHATLYWYQQILGQGPKLLIQFQNNGVVDDSQLPKDRFSAERLKGVDSTLKIQPAKLEDSAVYLCASSPGQGEDYGYTFGSGTRLTVV.

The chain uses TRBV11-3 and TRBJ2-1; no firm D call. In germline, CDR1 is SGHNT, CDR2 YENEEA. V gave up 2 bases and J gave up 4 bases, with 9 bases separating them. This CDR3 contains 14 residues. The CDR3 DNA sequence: TGTGCCAGCAGCTTACGTTTGAGTTACAATGAGCAGTTCTTC. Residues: CASSLRLSYNEQFF.

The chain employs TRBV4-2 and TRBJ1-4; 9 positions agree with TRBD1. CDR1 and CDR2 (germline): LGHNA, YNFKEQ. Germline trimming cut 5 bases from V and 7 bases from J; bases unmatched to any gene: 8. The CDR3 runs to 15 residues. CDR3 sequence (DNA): TGTGCCAGCAGCGGGCCTGGACAGGGGCGTGAAAAACTGTTTTTT. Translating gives CASSGPGQGREKLFF.

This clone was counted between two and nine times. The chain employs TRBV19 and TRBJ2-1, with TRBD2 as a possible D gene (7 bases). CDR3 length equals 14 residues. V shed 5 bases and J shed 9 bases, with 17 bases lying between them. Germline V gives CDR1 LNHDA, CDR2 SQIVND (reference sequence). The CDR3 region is CASSPRGAGGEQFF. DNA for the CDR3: TGTGCCAGTAGTCCTCGGGGGGCCGGGGGTGAGCAGTTCTTC.

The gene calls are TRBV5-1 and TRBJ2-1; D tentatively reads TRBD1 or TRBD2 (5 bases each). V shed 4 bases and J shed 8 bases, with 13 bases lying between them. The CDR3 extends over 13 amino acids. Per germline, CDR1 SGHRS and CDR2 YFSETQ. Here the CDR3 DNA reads TGCGCCAGCAGCCCGGGGCTCCTTGATGAGCAGTTCTTC. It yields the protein CASSPGLLDEQFF.

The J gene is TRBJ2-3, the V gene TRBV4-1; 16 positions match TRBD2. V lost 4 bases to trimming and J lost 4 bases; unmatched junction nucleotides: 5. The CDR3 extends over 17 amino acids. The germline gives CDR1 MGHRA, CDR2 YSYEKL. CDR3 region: CASSPGTSGGGADTQYF. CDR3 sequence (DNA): TGCGCCAGCAGCCCCGGGACTAGCGGGGGGGGAGCAGATACGCAGTATTTT.

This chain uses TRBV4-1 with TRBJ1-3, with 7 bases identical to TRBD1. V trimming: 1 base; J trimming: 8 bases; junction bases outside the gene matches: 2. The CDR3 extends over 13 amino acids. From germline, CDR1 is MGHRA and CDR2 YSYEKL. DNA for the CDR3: TGCGCCAGCAGCCAAGCAGGGGGTGACACCATATATTTT. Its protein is CASSQAGGDTIYF.

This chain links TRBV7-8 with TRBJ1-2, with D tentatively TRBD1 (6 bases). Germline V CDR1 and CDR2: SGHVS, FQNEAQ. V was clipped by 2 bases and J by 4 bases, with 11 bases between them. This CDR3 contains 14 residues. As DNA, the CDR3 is TGTGCCAGCAGCTTACAGGGGTCGGGCTATGGCTACACCTTC. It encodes CASSLQGSGYGYTF.

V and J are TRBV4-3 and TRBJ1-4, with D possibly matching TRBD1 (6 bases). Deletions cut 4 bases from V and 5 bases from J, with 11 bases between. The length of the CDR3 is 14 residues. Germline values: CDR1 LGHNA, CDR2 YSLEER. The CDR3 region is CASSLDRRNEKLFF. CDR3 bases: TGCGCCAGCAGCCTGGACAGAAGAAATGAAAAACTGTTTTTT.

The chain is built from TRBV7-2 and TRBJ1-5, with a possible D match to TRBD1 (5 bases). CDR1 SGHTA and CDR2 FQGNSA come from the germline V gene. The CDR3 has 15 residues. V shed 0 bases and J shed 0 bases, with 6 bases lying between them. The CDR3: CASSLARDSNQPQHF. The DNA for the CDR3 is TGTGCCAGCAGCTTAGCCAGGGATAGCAATCAGCCCCAGCATTTT.

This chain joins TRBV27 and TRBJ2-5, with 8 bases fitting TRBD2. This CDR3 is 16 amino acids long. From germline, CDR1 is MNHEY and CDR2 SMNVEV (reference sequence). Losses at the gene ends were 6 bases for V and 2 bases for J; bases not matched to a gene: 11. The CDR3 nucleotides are TGTGCCAGCAGAAGAATGGCGGGGGGCCTTCAAGAGACCCAGTACTTC. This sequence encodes CASRRMAGGLQETQYF.

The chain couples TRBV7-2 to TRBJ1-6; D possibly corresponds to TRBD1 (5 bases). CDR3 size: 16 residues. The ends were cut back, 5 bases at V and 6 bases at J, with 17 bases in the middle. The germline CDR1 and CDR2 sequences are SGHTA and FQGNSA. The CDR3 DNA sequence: TGTGCCAGCAGCCGGGGGAGGAGTTTGGGTAATTCACCCCTCCACTTT. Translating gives CASSRGRSLGNSPLHF.

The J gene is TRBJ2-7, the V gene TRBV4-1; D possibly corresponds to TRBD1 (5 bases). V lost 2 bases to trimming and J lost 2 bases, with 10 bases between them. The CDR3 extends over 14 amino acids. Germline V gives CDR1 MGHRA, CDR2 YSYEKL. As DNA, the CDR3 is TGCGCCAGCAGCCAATCCACAGGCACCTACGAGCAGTACTTC. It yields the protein CASSQSTGTYEQYF.

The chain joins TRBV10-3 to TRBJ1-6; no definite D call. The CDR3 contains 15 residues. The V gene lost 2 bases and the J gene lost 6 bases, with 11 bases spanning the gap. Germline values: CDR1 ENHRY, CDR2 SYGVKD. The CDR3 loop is CAISEGPGSNSPLHF. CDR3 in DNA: TGTGCCATCAGTGAGGGGCCAGGCAGTAATTCACCCCTCCACTTT.

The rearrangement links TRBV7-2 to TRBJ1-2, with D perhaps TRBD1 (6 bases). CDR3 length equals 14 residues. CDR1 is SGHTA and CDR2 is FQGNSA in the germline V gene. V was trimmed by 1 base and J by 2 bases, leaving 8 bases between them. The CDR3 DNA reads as TGTGCCAGCAGCTTAGGCGGACAGAACTATGGCTACACCTTC. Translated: CASSLGGQNYGYTF.

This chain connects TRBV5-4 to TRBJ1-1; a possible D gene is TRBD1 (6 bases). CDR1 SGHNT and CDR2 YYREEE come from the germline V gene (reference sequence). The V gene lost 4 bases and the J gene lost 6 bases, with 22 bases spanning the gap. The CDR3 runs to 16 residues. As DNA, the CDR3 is TGTGCCAGCAGCCCACAAGGACAGTCCCAAAACGCTGAAGCTTTCTTT. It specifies CASSPQGQSQNAEAFF.

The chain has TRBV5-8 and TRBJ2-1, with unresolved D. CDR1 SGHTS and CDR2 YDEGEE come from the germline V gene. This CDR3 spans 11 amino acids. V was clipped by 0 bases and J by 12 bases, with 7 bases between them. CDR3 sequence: CASSLESLQFF. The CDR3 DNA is TGTGCCAGCAGCTTGGAATCTTTGCAGTTCTTC.